The entry that follows covers one T cell receptor (beta chain) sequence. Its antigen is unknown. This record belongs to a study of T-cell reconstitution after alpha-beta-depleted transplantation in children. The study's findings and limits: By about two months after transplant, alpha-beta T cells reportedly arose from several hundred graft clones that had expanded. Once a year had passed after transplant, T-cell counts and diversity came mostly from newly produced T cells. Surviving thymic progenitors and recipient T cells were the source of high TCRbeta diversity at day 60 in some patients.

The library targeted TCRbeta and was prepared with unique molecular identifiers. MiXCR, run by TCRdb on the PCR reads, gives a single entry per CDR3 protein. The sample has more than 200,000 distinct CDR3 sequences; around a sixth are singletons. Germline CDR1 and CDR2: SGHTA and FQGNSA. The CDR3 is made up of 14 amino acids. V was cut by 6 bases and J by 2 bases, with 14 bases left in between. This chain connects TRBV7-2 to TRBJ2-7; D perhaps matches TRBD1 (8 bases). This TCR was recovered from a male patient between 2 and 10 years old who had a stem cell transplant for acute lymphoblastic leukemia, so the T cells may come from the graft donor. Sequencing was performed on PBMCs, mostly from graft donor cells, taken 360 days after TCRalphabeta/CD19-depleted stem cell transplant. CDR3 in DNA: TGTGCCAGCAGTCCAACAGGGGGGGCCTACGAGCAGTACTTC. Protein sequence: CASSPTGGAYEQYF.